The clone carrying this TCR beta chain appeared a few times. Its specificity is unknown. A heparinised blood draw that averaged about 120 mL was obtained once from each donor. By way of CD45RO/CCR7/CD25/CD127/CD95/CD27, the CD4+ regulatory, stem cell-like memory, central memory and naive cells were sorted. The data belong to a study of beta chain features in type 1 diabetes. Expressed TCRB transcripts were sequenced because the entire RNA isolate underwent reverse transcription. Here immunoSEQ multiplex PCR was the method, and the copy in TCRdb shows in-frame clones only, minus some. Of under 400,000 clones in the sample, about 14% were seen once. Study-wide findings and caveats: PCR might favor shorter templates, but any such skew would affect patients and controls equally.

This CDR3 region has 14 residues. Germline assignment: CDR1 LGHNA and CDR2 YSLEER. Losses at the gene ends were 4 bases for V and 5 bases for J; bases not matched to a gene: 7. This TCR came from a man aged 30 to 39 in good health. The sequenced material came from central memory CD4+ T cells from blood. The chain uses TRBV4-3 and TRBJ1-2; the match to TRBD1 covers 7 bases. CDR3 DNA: TGCGCCAGCAGCCTCTCGACAGGGAGGTATGGCTACACCTTC. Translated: CASSLSTGRYGYTF.